This T cell receptor beta chain was captured by sequencing in a study of cytomegalovirus exposure and HLA in healthy donors. Study-wide findings and caveats: Cytomegalovirus-associated status was assigned to more than 150 TCR beta chains. It was in a later analysis that TCR association rates were seen to vary by HLA locus, highest for DRB1 and lowest for HLA-C.

Between the trimmed V and J ends, which lost 8 bases and 4 bases, there was a span of 9 bases. CDR1 LGHNT and CDR2 FRNRAP come from the germline V gene. The CDR3 loop spans 13 amino acids. PCR amplification relied on 60 Vbeta primers (plus 13 Jbeta primers). Some clones are missing from TCRdb's copy, which holds only in-frame ones; the method was immunoSEQ multiplex PCR. Of more than 150,000 clones in the sample, around 82% were seen once. With respect to this clone: Antigen specificity is unknown.

Sequenced input: PBMCs. The sequence was collected from a woman aged 45-65 years in good health and CMV-seropositive. This chain connects TRBV12-5 to TRBJ1-6; D uncertain. The CDR3 DNA sequence: TGTGCTAGTTCGATGGAGTATAATTCACCCCTCCACTTT. Protein: CASSMEYNSPLHF.